This TCR beta chain was sequenced during a study of T cell changes during pregnancy in multiple sclerosis. The V segment lost 4 bases and the J segment 0 bases; nucleotides outside the gene matches: 10. The CDR3 spans 17 residues. Looked up from germline, CDR1 is SGHNT and CDR2 is YYREEE (reference sequence). The repertoire was sequenced with immunoSEQ multiplex PCR; TCRdb's copy has only in-frame clones and lacks some. The repertoire holds tens of thousands of clones, with approximately 91% as singletons. Sample: CD8+ T cells from peripheral blood mononuclear cells, taken in the second trimester of pregnancy. The rearrangement joins TRBV5-4 to TRBJ2-1; 7 bases agree with TRBD1. The clonotype originates from a female donor with multiple sclerosis, enrolled in a pregnancy study. The CDR3 DNA sequence: TGTGCCAGCAGCCCGGACGGGACAGCAAGCTCCTACAATGAGCAGTTCTTC. Translation: CASSPDGTASSYNEQFF.